The rows below give T cell receptor beta chains drawn from one sample of a study of T cell responses to AZD1222 COVID-19 vaccine. Only in-frame clones appear in the TCRdb table, and some are missing; sequencing was by immunoSEQ multiplex PCR. The top ten clones hold roughly 1.3% of a sample with about 28,000 clones, around 90% of them seen once. The starting material was peripheral blood, obtained on day 0 of AZD1222 vaccination. The receptors come from an adult in good health. Each CDR3 is given with its conserved first and last residue. Fields, in order: CDR3 length, V gene, J gene, CDR3 protein.

17,TRBV7-9,TRBJ2-3,CASSLVSGGRRADTQYF
18,TRBV5-5,TRBJ2-2,CASSLDSHGGRGTGELFF
14,TRBV2,TRBJ1-2,CASSGISGAYGYTF
14,TRBV4-1,TRBJ2-7,CASSQVDRDYEQYF
15,TRBV10-3,TRBJ1-6,CATTNGQGANSPLHF
16,TRBV18,TRBJ2-7,CASSPPTTRRTYEQYF
14,TRBV7-2,TRBJ1-4,CASSRTATNEKLFF
14,TRBV4-1,TRBJ2-7,CASSQPGRAYEQYF
17,TRBV6-6,TRBJ2-1,CASSPSRNSRSYNEQFF
13,TRBV28,TRBJ2-5,CASRPGGLETQYF
14,TRBV19,TRBJ1-5,CASSMEARNQPQHF
14,TRBV11-2,TRBJ1-2,CASSLDTAGLGYTF
14,TRBV12-5,TRBJ2-2,CASGPGQGTGELFF
14,TRBV4-1,TRBJ1-2,CASSQDAGPYGYTF
13,TRBV25-1,TRBJ1-2,CASSGPGDGGYTF
15,TRBV7-2,TRBJ1-4,CASSGIQGAVEKLFF
12,TRBV25-1,TRBJ2-7,CASREGPYEQYF
15,TRBV5-1,TRBJ2-1,CASSFEGVTYNEQFF
16,TRBV7-3,TRBJ2-1,CASSMTSGRVYNEQFF
14,TRBV7-2,TRBJ1-3,CASSLWGAGNTIYF
13,TRBV7-2,TRBJ1-5,CASRLQVNQPQHF
13,TRBV2,TRBJ1-2,CASSRQGNYGYTF
12,TRBV24-1,TRBJ2-7,CATSVGGGEQYF
20,TRBV24-1,TRBJ1-1,CATSDNFGRGGIGSNTEAFF
12,TRBV29-1,TRBJ2-7,CSVRDSSYEQYF
14,TRBV7-9,TRBJ2-7,CASSAGGPSYEQYF
14,TRBV6-5,TRBJ2-2,CASRRTGGTGELFF